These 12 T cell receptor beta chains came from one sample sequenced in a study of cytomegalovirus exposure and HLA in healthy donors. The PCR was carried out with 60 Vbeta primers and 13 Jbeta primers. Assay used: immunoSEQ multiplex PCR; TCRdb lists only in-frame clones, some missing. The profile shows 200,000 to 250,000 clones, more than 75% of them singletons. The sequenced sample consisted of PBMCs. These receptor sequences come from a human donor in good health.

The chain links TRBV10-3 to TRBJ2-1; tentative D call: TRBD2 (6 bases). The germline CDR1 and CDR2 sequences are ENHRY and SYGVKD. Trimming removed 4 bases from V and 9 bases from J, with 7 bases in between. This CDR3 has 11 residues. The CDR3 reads CAISAGVEQFF. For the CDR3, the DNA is TGTGCCATCAGTGCGGGGGTTGAGCAGTTCTTC.

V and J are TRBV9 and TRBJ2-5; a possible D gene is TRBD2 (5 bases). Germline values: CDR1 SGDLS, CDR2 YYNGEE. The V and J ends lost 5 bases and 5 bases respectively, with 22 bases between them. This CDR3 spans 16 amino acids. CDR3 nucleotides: TGTGCCAGCAGTCAGGCGATTCAAGCTTCGGGGGAGACCCAGTACTTC. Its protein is CASSQAIQASGETQYF. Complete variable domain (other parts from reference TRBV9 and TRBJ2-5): DSGVTQTPKHLITATGQRVTLRCSPRSGDLSVYWYQQSLDQGLQFLIQYYNGEERAKGNILERFSAQQFPDLHSELNLSSLELGDSALYFCASSQAIQASGETQYFGPGTRLLVL.

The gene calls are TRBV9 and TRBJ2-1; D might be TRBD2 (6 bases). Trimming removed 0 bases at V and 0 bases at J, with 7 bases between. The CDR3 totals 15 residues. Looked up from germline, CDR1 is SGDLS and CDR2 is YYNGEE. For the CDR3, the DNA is TGTGCCAGCAGCGTAGGCGGGAACTCCTACAATGAGCAGTTCTTC. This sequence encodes CASSVGGNSYNEQFF.

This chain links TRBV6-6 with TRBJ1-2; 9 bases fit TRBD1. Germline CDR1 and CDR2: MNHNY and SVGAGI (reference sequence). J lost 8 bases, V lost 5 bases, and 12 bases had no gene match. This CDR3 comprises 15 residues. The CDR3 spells CASSNPLQGARGYTF. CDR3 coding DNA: TGTGCCAGCAGTAACCCTCTACAGGGGGCGCGAGGCTACACCTTC.

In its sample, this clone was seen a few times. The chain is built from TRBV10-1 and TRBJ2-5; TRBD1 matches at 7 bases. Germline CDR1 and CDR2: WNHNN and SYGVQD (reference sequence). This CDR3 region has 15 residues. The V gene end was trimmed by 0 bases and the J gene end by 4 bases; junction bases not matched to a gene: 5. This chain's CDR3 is CASSESTGKGETQYF. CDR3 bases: TGCGCCAGCAGTGAGTCGACAGGGAAAGGAGAGACCCAGTACTTC.

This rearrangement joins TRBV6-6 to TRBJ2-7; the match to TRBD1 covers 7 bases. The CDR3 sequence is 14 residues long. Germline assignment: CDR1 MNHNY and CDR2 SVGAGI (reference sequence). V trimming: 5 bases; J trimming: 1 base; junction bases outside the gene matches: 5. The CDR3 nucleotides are TGTGCCAGCAGTGGCCGGGACAGATCCTACGAGCAGTACTTC. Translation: CASSGRDRSYEQYF.

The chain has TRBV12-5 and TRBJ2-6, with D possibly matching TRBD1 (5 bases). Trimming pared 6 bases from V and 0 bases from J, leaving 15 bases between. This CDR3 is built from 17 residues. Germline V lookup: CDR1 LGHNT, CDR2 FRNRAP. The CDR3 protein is CASGFDTGSSGANVLTF. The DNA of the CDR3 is TGTGCTAGTGGCTTTGACACAGGTAGCTCTGGGGCCAACGTCCTGACTTTC. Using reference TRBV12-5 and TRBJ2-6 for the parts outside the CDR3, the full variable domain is DARVTQTPRHKVTEMGQEVTMRCQPILGHNTVFWYRQTMMQGLELLAYFRNRAPLDDSGMPKDRFSAEMPDATLATLKIQPSEPRDSAVYFCASGFDTGSSGANVLTFGAGSRLTVL.

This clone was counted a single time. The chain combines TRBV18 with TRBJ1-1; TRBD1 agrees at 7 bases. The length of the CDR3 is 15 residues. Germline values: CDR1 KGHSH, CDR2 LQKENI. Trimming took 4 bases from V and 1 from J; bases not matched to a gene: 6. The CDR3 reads CASSLGQAGNTEAFF. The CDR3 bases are TGTGCCAGCTCACTCGGACAGGCCGGGAACACTGAAGCTTTCTTT.

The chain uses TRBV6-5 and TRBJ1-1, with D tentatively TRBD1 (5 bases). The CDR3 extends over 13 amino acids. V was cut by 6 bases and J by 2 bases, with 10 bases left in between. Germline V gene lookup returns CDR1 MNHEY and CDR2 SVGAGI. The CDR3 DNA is TGTGCCAGCAGGTCAGGGATAAACACTGAAGCTTTCTTT. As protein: CASRSGINTEAFF.

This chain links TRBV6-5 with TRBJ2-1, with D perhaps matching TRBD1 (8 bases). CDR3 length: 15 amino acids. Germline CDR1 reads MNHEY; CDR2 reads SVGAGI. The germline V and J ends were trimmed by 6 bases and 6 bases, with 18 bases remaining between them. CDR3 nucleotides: TGTGCCAGCAGACAGGGGAGCGGGACAGGCAATGAGCAGTTCTTC. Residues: CASRQGSGTGNEQFF.

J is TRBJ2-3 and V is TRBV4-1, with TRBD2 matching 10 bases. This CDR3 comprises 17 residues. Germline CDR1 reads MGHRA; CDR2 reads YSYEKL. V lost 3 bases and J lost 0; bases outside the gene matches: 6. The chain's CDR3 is CASSQSGGGFSTDTQYF. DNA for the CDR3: TGCGCCAGCAGCCAGAGCGGGGGGGGATTTAGCACAGATACGCAGTATTTT.

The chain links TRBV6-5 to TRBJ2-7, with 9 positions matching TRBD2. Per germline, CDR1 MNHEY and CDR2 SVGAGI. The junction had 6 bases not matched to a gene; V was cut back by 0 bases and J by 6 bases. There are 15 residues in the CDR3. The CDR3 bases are TGTGCCAGCAGTTACTCGGGCGGGAGGGCCGGCGAGCAGTACTTC. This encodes CASSYSGGRAGEQYF.